This is a list of T cell receptor beta chains from one sample in a study of blood T cell repertoires in COVID-19. Only in-frame clones appear in the TCRdb table, and some are missing; sequencing was by immunoSEQ multiplex PCR. The sample carries some 200,000 clones, 80% to 90% recorded once. The specimen sequenced was PBMCs or T cells enriched from blood (not recorded which). The receptors stem from a man between 25 and 39 years old in a cohort exposed to, infected with or recovered from COVID-19 (not recorded which). Each CDR3 is given with its conserved first and last residue. The D gene is left open where the match is weak. The size of a clone is reported for some rows only, either as once, few or many, or as a class for expanded clones.

d_call j_call clone_size v_call cdr3_aa cdr3_nt
TRBD1 TRBJ2-7 NA TRBV6-6 CASSILDRVQAHEQYF TGTGCCAGCTCGATCTTAGACAGGGTCCAAGCCCACGAGCAGTACTTC
NA TRBJ1-1 few TRBV10-3 CAVRTGAEAFF TGTGCCGTGCGGACTGGGGCTGAAGCTTTCTTT
NA TRBJ1-1 NA TRBV7-2 CASSALGGNTEAFF TGTGCCAGCAGCGCACTGGGAGGGAACACTGAAGCTTTCTTT
TRBD1 TRBJ2-7 NA TRBV28 CASSPNRQGSEQYF TGTGCCAGCAGTCCCAACAGACAGGGAAGCGAGCAGTACTTC
TRBD1 TRBJ1-1 NA TRBV7-3 CASSLTVGQTEAFF TGTGCCAGCAGCTTAACGGTGGGACAGACTGAAGCTTTCTTT
NA TRBJ2-3 NA TRBV7-2 CASSPSPRQGGDTDTQYF TGTGCCAGCAGCCCAAGCCCCCGACAGGGAGGAGACACAGATACGCAGTATTTT
NA TRBJ2-6 NA TRBV19 CASTTDLSGANVLTF TGTGCCAGTACGACAGACCTCTCTGGGGCCAACGTCCTGACTTTC
NA TRBJ1-4 NA TRBV2 CASSSQGKSNEKLFF TGTGCCAGCAGCTCGCAGGGGAAATCTAATGAAAAACTGTTTTTT
NA TRBJ2-5 NA TRBV5-1 CASSLSTGPQETQYF TGCGCCAGCAGCTTGAGCACTGGTCCCCAAGAGACCCAGTACTTC
TRBD2 TRBJ2-1 NA TRBV4-3 CASSQDSASGRDEQFF TGCGCCAGCAGCCAAGATTCGGCTAGCGGGAGAGATGAGCAGTTCTTC
TRBD2 TRBJ2-1 NA TRBV6-6 CASSRAGVNEQFF TGTGCCAGCAGCAGGGCGGGAGTCAATGAGCAGTTCTTC
NA TRBJ1-6 NA TRBV19 CASSMSPLRQQAYNSPLHF TGTGCCAGTAGTATGTCCCCACTTCGACAGCAGGCCTATAATTCACCCCTCCACTTT
NA TRBJ2-2 few TRBV23-1 CASSPPQGNTGELFF TGCGCCAGCAGTCCTCCCCAGGGGAACACCGGGGAGCTGTTTTTT
NA TRBJ2-6 NA TRBV5-4 CASKAQAHSGANVLTF TGTGCCAGCAAGGCACAGGCCCACTCTGGGGCCAACGTCCTGACTTTC
NA TRBJ2-1 once TRBV5-1 CASSLTGSTFSYNEQFF TGCGCCAGCAGCTTGACGGGGTCAACTTTCTCCTACAATGAGCAGTTCTTC